This T cell receptor beta chain was found in a study of control samples from healthy donors and cancer patients. The CDR3 contains 11 residues. Trimming took 3 bases from V and 10 from J, leaving 9 bases between them. Clones were read by immunoSEQ multiplex PCR, and TCRdb kept only the in-frame ones, dropping some. The top ten hold just over 2% of the sample, which has 150,000 to 200,000 clones, 91% seen once. Material: blood. The receptor comes from a woman in her forties in good health. The rearrangement uses TRBV12-3 or TRBV12-4 and TRBJ1-1, with a possible D match to TRBD1 (5 bases). CDR3 in amino acids: CASSLGVRAFF. For the CDR3, the DNA is TGTGCCAGCAGTTTGGGGGTTAGAGCTTTCTTT.